Each of the 21 T cell receptor beta chains below was sequenced from the same sample in a study of Graves' ophthalmopathy and Graves' hyperthyroidism. Scientists amplified the TCR beta CDR3 regions from RNA transcripts. The first-round RT-PCR employed HTBI primers together with the Qiagen OneStep RT-PCR kit. A multiplex PCR was then performed as the second round. TCRdb processed the multiplex PCR reads anew with MiXCR; each CDR3 protein has one entry. Of 680,000 or so distinct CDR3 sequences listed, about 20% are singletons. Sequenced material: peripheral blood. These receptor sequences come from a young woman with stable Graves' hyperthyroidism. Some clones in this sample may be carry-over from other donors' samples.

This clonotype came up many times. The chain links TRBV20-1 to TRBJ2-6, with 7 nucleotides matching TRBD1. Trimming at V came to 4 bases and at J to 2 bases, leaving 8 bases not matched to a gene. The CDR3 extends over 16 amino acids. Looked up from germline, CDR1 is DFQATT and CDR2 is SNEGSKA (reference sequence). DNA of the CDR3: TGCAGTGCTATTGGGGGAACAGGGGCTGGGGCCAACGTCCTGACTTTC. Translated, it gives CSAIGGTGAGANVLTF.

This clonotype showed up many times. The chain joins TRBV6-5 to TRBJ1-2; TRBD1 matches 9 bases. Germline CDR1 and CDR2: MNHEY and SVGAGI. The CDR3 covers 16 residues. V shed 3 bases and J 5 bases; nucleotides not matched to a gene: 10. The CDR3 nucleotides read TGTGCCAGCAGTTATCTCGGGACAGGGTTGGGATATGGCTACACCTTC. Translation: CASSYLGTGLGYGYTF.

The J gene is TRBJ1-1, the V gene TRBV20-1; no clear D gene. CDR1 and CDR2 from the germline V gene are DFQATT and SNEGSKA (reference sequence). V was clipped by 0 bases and J by 4 bases, with 9 bases between them. The CDR3 has 13 amino acids. The CDR3 DNA follows: TGCAGTGCTAGAGATTCCACTCTCACTGAAGCTTTCTTT. This codes for CSARDSTLTEAFF.

V gene TRBV6-2 or TRBV6-3 combines with J gene TRBJ1-2; 8 nucleotides agree with TRBD1. CDR1 is MNHEY, CDR2 SVGEGT, per germline. The V and J ends lost 6 bases and 6 bases, in that order; junction bases with no gene match: 24. The CDR3 runs 19 residues. Here the CDR3 DNA reads TGTGCCAGCAGAGGACCCGGGACAGGAAAACCCTACCCAATGGATGGCTACACCTTC. Its translation is CASRGPGTGKPYPMDGYTF.

The chain carries TRBV28 and TRBJ2-5; 12 bases match TRBD1. Germline loops: CDR1 MDHEN, CDR2 SYDVKM. V lost 7 bases and J lost 4; bases outside the gene matches: 10. The CDR3 is made up of 16 amino acids. CDR3 in amino acids: CASNPGTGGAGETQYF. DNA for the CDR3: TGTGCCAGCAACCCCGGGACAGGGGGCGCGGGAGAGACCCAGTACTTC.

This rearrangement joins TRBV2 to TRBJ1-5; 10 nucleotides line up with TRBD1. This CDR3 region has 15 residues. Per germline, CDR1 SNHLY and CDR2 FYNNEI. V shed 3 bases and J 5 bases; nucleotides not matched to a gene: 4. This CDR3 reads CASSELGQGYQPQHF. The CDR3 nucleotides read TGTGCCAGCAGTGAGTTGGGACAGGGGTATCAGCCCCAGCATTTT.

This clonotype was seen many times. This chain links TRBV6-1 with TRBJ2-7, with 7 bases lining up with TRBD1. Trimming took 6 bases from V and 4 from J; bases not matched to a gene: 12. The germline CDR1 and CDR2 sequences are MNHNS and SASEGT. This CDR3 is built from 15 residues. As DNA, the CDR3 is TGTGCCAGCAGAATCATTCCCGGGACAGCTTACGAGCAGTACTTC. Protein sequence: CASRIIPGTAYEQYF.

In this sample, this clonotype turned up many times. The gene calls are TRBV19 and TRBJ1-1; no reliable D call. The V gene's germline CDR1 is LNHDA and CDR2 SQIVND (reference sequence). The CDR3 consists of 12 residues. Between the trimmed V and J ends, which lost 6 bases and 8 bases, there was a span of 13 bases. In DNA, the CDR3 is TGTGCCAGTAGCCTGGGGATCTGGGAAGCTTTCTTT. This codes for CASSLGIWEAFF.

CDR3 bases: TGTGCCAGTATCTCCCTACCGGGACAGGGGAGGAACTATGGCTACACCTTC. Translated: CASISLPGQGRNYGYTF. This rearrangement joins TRBV19 to TRBJ1-2, with 10 bases identical to TRBD1. The ends lost 7 bases at V and 2 bases at J; junction bases unmatched: 13. The CDR3 loop spans 17 amino acids. Germline values: CDR1 LNHDA, CDR2 SQIVND (reference sequence).

This clonotype has only a few counts. The chain has TRBV6-1 and TRBJ1-2; 9 bases map to TRBD1. V shed 0 bases and J 5 bases; nucleotides not matched to a gene: 10. Germline CDR1 MNHNS, CDR2 SASEGT. The CDR3 sequence is 17 residues long. The CDR3 nucleotides read TGTGCCAGCAGTGAAGCTACAGGGGGCGAATGGGCTTATGGCTACACCTTC. This codes for CASSEATGGEWAYGYTF.

The V and J genes are TRBV5-1 and TRBJ2-7; perhaps TRBD1 as D (6 bases). This CDR3 is 15 amino acids long. Germline V CDR1 and CDR2: SGHRS, YFSETQ. The germline V and J ends were trimmed by 0 bases and 5 bases, with 15 bases remaining between them. The CDR3 DNA sequence: TGCGCCAGCAGCTTGGATACAGGGAGAGGGAACGAGCAGTACTTC. Translation gives CASSLDTGRGNEQYF.

The V call is TRBV30, the J call TRBJ1-2, with D unclear. V lost 3 bases and J 4 bases, leaving 9 bases between the germline ends. Germline CDR1 GTSNPN, CDR2 SVGIG (reference sequence). There are 12 residues in the CDR3. For the CDR3, the DNA is TGTGCCTGGAGACGATTTAGCTATGGCTACACCTTC. Its protein product is CAWRRFSYGYTF.

This clonotype was observed at least ten times. The CDR3 bases are TGTGCCAGCAGTGACGACCTGACAGATCGGGGCTACACCTTC. Amino acids: CASSDDLTDRGYTF. The chain employs TRBV27 and TRBJ1-2; D is possibly TRBD1 (5 bases). Trimming stripped 5 bases from V and 8 bases from J, with 18 bases between. The CDR3 spans 14 residues. In germline, CDR1 is MNHEY, CDR2 SMNVEV (reference sequence).

This clonotype was picked up many times. The chain links TRBV27 to TRBJ1-2, with 7 bases identical to TRBD1. The CDR3 is 15 amino acids. Germline trimming cut 2 bases from V and 2 bases from J; bases unmatched to any gene: 5. Germline CDR1 MNHEY, CDR2 SMNVEV (reference sequence). CDR3 sequence (DNA): TGTGCCAGCAGTTTAAAGGGACAGTTCAACTATGGCTACACCTTC. It translates to CASSLKGQFNYGYTF.

This clonotype was observed at least ten times. The V gene is TRBV7-3, the J gene TRBJ2-2; 8 nucleotides match TRBD1. Germline CDR1 is SGHTA and CDR2 is FQGTGA. The CDR3 is made up of 16 amino acids. With 1 base clipped from V and 5 bases from J, the junction kept 6 bases outside the gene matches. CDR3 loop: CASSLRAGGRTGELFF. The CDR3 DNA is TGTGCCAGCAGCTTAAGGGCAGGGGGCCGGACCGGGGAGCTGTTTTTT.

This clonotype has a count of ten or more. The rearrangement uses TRBV20-1 and TRBJ2-2; 12 bases line up with TRBD2. There are 14 residues in the CDR3. Trimming took 6 bases from V and 7 from J; bases not matched to a gene: 6. Germline CDR1 reads DFQATT; CDR2 reads SNEGSKA (reference sequence). The CDR3 reads CSARTSGMSGELFF. The CDR3 DNA sequence: TGCAGTGCGAGGACTAGCGGGATGAGCGGGGAGCTGTTTTTT.

The genes are TRBV28 and TRBJ2-3; D gene unclear. V shed 6 bases and J shed 2 bases, with 6 bases lying between them. The CDR3 is made up of 12 amino acids. From germline, CDR1 is MDHEN and CDR2 SYDVKM. The CDR3 protein is CASRFLTDTQYF. Here the CDR3 DNA reads TGTGCCAGCAGATTCCTCACAGATACGCAGTATTTT.

The J gene is TRBJ1-2, the V gene TRBV20-1; D remains unclear. With 0 bases removed from V and 3 bases from J, the gap between germline ends came to 14 bases. CDR1 DFQATT and CDR2 SNEGSKA come from the germline V gene (reference sequence). This CDR3 has 15 amino acids. The CDR3 region has the DNA TGCAGTGCTAGAGATCGCCCAACATTGGACTATGGCTACACCTTC. Translated: CSARDRPTLDYGYTF.

This clonotype was counted ten times or more. The genes are TRBV12-3 or TRBV12-4 and TRBJ1-1; TRBD1 is a possible D gene (5 bases). V lost 2 bases to trimming and J lost 5 bases, with 9 bases between them. The CDR3 sequence is 13 residues long. DNA for the CDR3: TGTGCCAGCAGTTTAAATGGGGGTACTGAAGCTTTCTTT. It codes for CASSLNGGTEAFF.

This clonotype showed up many times. This chain links TRBV6-1 with TRBJ2-7, with D tentatively TRBD1 (5 bases). The CDR3 sequence is 15 residues long. Trimming removed 6 bases from V and 0 bases from J, with 15 bases in between. The germline V gene has CDR1 MNHNS and CDR2 SASEGT. CDR3 sequence: CASRVDSYPSYEQYF. The DNA for the CDR3 is TGTGCCAGCAGGGTTGACAGCTATCCCTCCTACGAGCAGTACTTC.

There are many counts of this clonotype. The CDR3 bases are TGTGCCAGCAGGCCCACTTCGACGGGAACTAACTATGGCTACACCTTC. It specifies CASRPTSTGTNYGYTF. This sequence joins TRBV13 and TRBJ1-2; D is unresolved. The CDR3 extends over 16 amino acids. In germline, CDR1 is PRHDT, CDR2 FYEKMQ (reference sequence). V dropped 6 bases and J dropped 0 bases, with 17 bases sitting between them.